The 16 T cell receptor beta chains below were found in one sample sequenced in a study of cytomegalovirus exposure and HLA in healthy donors. The PCR ran on 60 Vbeta and 13 Jbeta primers. Method: immunoSEQ multiplex PCR; TCRdb's copy keeps in-frame clones and lacks some. Found here are a few hundred thousand clones, 75% to 90% of them singletons; the top ten hold about 0.28%. Sequencing used PBMCs. These receptors all come from a girl aged 2 to 10 in good health and CMV-seronegative.

The chain combines TRBV25-1 with TRBJ1-4; TRBD1 agrees at 7 bases. The CDR3 is made up of 14 amino acids. From germline, CDR1 is MGHDK and CDR2 SYGVNS. V dropped 4 bases and J dropped 6; count of bases not matched to a gene: 5. The chain's CDR3 is CASSARDRHEKLFF. Here the CDR3 DNA reads TGTGCCAGCAGTGCCCGGGACAGACATGAAAAACTGTTTTTT.

This clone occurred once. The chain recombines TRBV30 with TRBJ2-3; unclear D gene. Germline CDR1 is GTSNPN and CDR2 is SVGIG (reference sequence). The V end was cut by 4 bases, the J end by 8 bases, with 7 bases between. The CDR3 has 10 amino acids. CDR3 residues: CAWMSITQYF. CDR3 sequence (DNA): TGTGCCTGGATGAGTATTACGCAGTATTTT.

This chain connects TRBV7-6 to TRBJ1-4; 9 bases map to TRBD1. With 3 bases clipped from V and 7 bases from J, the junction kept 6 bases outside the gene matches. This CDR3 region has 15 residues. CDR1 is SGHVS, CDR2 FNYEAQ, per germline. DNA of the CDR3: TGTGCCAGCAGCTTGGGACAGGGTGCGGGTGAAAAACTGTTTTTT. Amino acids: CASSLGQGAGEKLFF.

The rearrangement joins TRBV10-1 to TRBJ2-7, with D uncertain. The length of the CDR3 is 13 residues. V was trimmed by 4 bases and J by 2 bases, leaving 9 bases between them. The V gene's germline CDR1 is WNHNN and CDR2 SYGVQD (reference sequence). The CDR3 protein is CASSGALTYEQYF. DNA for the CDR3: TGCGCCAGCAGTGGAGCGCTCACCTACGAGCAGTACTTC.

This chain joins TRBV7-9 and TRBJ2-5; 12 bases are shared with TRBD2. The J call is in doubt because the DNA end fits TRBJ2-7 better. Germline CDR1 and CDR2: SEHNR and FQNEAQ (reference sequence). This CDR3 contains 16 residues. CDR3 in amino acids: CASSAGLAGATYEQYF. The CDR3 DNA reads TGTGCCAGCAGCGCGGGACTAGCGGGCGCAACCTACGAGCAGTACTTC.

The chain uses TRBV2 and TRBJ2-1; the D is unclear. V lost 9 bases and J lost 2, with 11 bases in between. The CDR3 runs 13 residues. CDR1 is SNHLY and CDR2 is FYNNEI in the germline V gene. As DNA, the CDR3 is TGTGCCAGTTTTACTATTCCCTACAATGAGCAGTTCTTC. Its protein is CASFTIPYNEQFF.

This clone was detected a few times. The CDR3 DNA follows: TGTGCCAGCAATCCCAAGGGGGGGCCTGAAGCTTTCTTT. Its translation is CASNPKGGPEAFF. The chain recombines TRBV28 with TRBJ1-1; D might be TRBD1 (6 bases). The V gene lost 7 bases and the J gene lost 6 bases, with 15 bases spanning the gap. CDR1 is MDHEN, CDR2 SYDVKM, per germline. This CDR3 has 13 amino acids.

This clone was found once. The chain has TRBV13 and TRBJ2-1; 8 nucleotides match TRBD2. J gave up 2 bases and V 5 bases, and 8 bases lay outside the gene matches. The CDR3 extends over 16 amino acids. In germline, CDR1 is PRHDT, CDR2 FYEKMQ (reference sequence). CDR3: CASSLSGGPAYNEQFF. The CDR3, as DNA: TGTGCCAGCAGCCTAAGCGGGGGCCCCGCCTACAATGAGCAGTTCTTC.

V is TRBV30 and J is TRBJ1-5; TRBD1 matches at 8 bases. Trimming cost V 3 bases and J 6 bases; bases outside gene matches: 10. This CDR3 is built from 15 residues. Germline loops: CDR1 GTSNPN, CDR2 SVGIG (reference sequence). CDR3 DNA: TGTGCCTGGAGCCCCGGGGCAGGGGGCGGTCAGCCCCAGCATTTT. This sequence encodes CAWSPGAGGGQPQHF.

This rearrangement joins TRBV7-9 to TRBJ2-2, with TRBD2 identical over 12 bases. This CDR3 region has 18 residues. V was clipped by 6 bases and J by 0 bases; unmatched bases: 8. Germline-derived CDR1 and CDR2 are SEHNR and FQNEAQ (reference sequence). The CDR3 region has the DNA TGTGCCAGCAGTGATGGACTAGCGGGACTCGCGAACACCGGGGAGCTGTTTTTT. Its protein is CASSDGLAGLANTGELFF.

This clone has only a few counts. An end of the junction differs from the germline gene, which may be a read error. V is TRBV7-9 and J is TRBJ2-5, with TRBD2 matching 8 bases. This CDR3 is built from 13 residues. Germline lookup yields CDR1 SEHNR and CDR2 FQNEAQ (reference sequence). The CDR3 nucleotides are TGTGCCAGCCGCTTGCGCGGGGGGGAGACCCAGTACTTC. Its protein is CASRLRGGETQYF.

The genes are TRBV7-9 and TRBJ1-2; TRBD1 is a possible D gene (6 bases). This CDR3 is 13 amino acids long. Looked up from germline, CDR1 is SEHNR and CDR2 is FQNEAQ (reference sequence). V lost 5 bases to trimming and J lost 4 bases, with 11 bases between them. CDR3 coding DNA: TGTGCCAGCAGCGGCGGACAGACCTATGGCTACACCTTC. This sequence encodes CASSGGQTYGYTF. Supplemented by reference TRBV7-9 and TRBJ1-2, the full variable domain reads DTGVSQNPRHKITKRGQNVTFRCDPISEHNRLYWYRQTLGQGPEFLTYFQNEAQLEKSRLLSDRFSAERPKGSFSTLEIQRTEQGDSAMYLCASSGGQTYGYTFGSGTRLTVV.

J is TRBJ2-7 and V is TRBV11-2; D is possibly TRBD2 (7 bases). Trimming took off 5 bases at V and 3 bases at J, with 17 bases between the two ends. The CDR3 length is 15 residues. Germline V gives CDR1 SGHAT, CDR2 FQNNGV. The CDR3 region is CASSDPGGQVYEQYF. The CDR3 DNA reads as TGTGCCAGCAGCGACCCGGGGGGCCAGGTCTACGAGCAGTACTTC.

This clone was seen more than once but under ten times. The CDR3 reads CASSSKTGGMKTQYF. The CDR3 nucleotides read TGTGCCAGCAGCTCAAAGACAGGGGGGATGAAGACCCAGTACTTC. The genes are TRBV7-8 and TRBJ2-5, with 9 bases fitting TRBD1. The CDR3 length is 15 residues. After removal of 4 bases from V and 6 bases from J, the junction contained 9 bases not matched to a gene. Germline V gives CDR1 SGHVS, CDR2 FQNEAQ.

The rearrangement links TRBV5-1 to TRBJ1-4, with a tentative D call TRBD1 (5 bases). Between the trimmed V and J ends, which lost 0 bases and 10 bases, there was a span of 10 bases. Germline V lookup: CDR1 SGHRS, CDR2 YFSETQ. The CDR3 extends over 13 amino acids. The CDR3 spells CASSLARQGKLFF. CDR3 in DNA: TGCGCCAGCAGCTTGGCTCGTCAGGGAAAACTGTTTTTT.

The rearrangement uses TRBV6-5 and TRBJ2-5; unclear D gene. This CDR3 spans 13 amino acids. V was trimmed by 6 bases and J by 2 bases, leaving 10 bases between them. Looked up from germline, CDR1 is MNHEY and CDR2 is SVGAGI. CDR3 in amino acids: CASRRGIQETQYF. In DNA, the CDR3 is TGTGCCAGCAGACGCGGCATACAAGAGACCCAGTACTTC.